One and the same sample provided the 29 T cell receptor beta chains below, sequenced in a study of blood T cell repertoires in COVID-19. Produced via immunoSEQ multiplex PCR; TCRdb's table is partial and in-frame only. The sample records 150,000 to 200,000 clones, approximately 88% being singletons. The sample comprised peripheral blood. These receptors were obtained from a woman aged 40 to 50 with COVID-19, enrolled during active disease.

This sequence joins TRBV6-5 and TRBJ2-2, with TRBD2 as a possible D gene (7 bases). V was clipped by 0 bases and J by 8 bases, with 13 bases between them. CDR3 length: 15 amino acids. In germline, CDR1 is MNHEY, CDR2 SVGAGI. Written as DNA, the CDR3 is TGTGCCAGCAGTTACTCTGGGGGGGCCAGAGGGGAGCTGTTTTTT. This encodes CASSYSGGARGELFF.

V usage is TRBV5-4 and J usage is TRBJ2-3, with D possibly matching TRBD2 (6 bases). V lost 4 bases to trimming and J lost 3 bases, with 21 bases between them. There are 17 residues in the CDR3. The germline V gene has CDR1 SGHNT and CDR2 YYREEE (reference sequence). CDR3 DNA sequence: TGTGCCAGCAGCGGGGGGTTGACAGCCTCTGGGACAGATACGCAGTATTTT. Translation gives CASSGGLTASGTDTQYF.

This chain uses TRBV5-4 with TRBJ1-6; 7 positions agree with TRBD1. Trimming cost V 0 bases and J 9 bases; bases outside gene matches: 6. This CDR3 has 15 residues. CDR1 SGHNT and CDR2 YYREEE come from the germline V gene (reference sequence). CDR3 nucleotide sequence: TGTGCCAGCAGCTTGGCCGGGACAGCCCTTTCACCCCTCCACTTT. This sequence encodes CASSLAGTALSPLHF.

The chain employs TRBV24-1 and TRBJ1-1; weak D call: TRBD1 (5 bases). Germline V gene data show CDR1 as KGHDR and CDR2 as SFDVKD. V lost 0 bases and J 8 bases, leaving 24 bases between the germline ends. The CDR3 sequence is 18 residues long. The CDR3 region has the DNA TGTGCCACCAGTGATTTGCAGTTAACGGGGGGACCGAGCTGGGAAGCTTTCTTT. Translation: CATSDLQLTGGPSWEAFF.

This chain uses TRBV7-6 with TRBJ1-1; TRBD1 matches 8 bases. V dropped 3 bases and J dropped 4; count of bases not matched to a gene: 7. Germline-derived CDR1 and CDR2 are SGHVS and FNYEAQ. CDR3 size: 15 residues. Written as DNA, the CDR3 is TGTGCCAGCAGCTTTATGGCACAGGGGGGCACTGAAGCTTTCTTT. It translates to CASSFMAQGGTEAFF.

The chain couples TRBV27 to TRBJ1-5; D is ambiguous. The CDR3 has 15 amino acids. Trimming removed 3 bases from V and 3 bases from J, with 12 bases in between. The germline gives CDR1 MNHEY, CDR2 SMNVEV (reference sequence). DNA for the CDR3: TGTGCCAGCAGTTTGTCGTCGGCGGTCAATCAGCCCCAGCATTTT. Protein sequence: CASSLSSAVNQPQHF.

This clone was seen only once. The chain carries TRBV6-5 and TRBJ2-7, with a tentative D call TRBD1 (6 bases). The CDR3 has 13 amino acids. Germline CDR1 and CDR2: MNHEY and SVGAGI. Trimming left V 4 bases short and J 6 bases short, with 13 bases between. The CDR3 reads CASSWDTSFEQYF. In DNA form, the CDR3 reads TGTGCCAGCAGTTGGGACACCTCATTCGAGCAGTACTTC.

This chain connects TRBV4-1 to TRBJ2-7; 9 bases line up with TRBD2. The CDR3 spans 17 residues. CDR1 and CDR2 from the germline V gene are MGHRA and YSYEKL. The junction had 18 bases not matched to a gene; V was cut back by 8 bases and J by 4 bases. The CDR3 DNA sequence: TGCGCCAGCCAATACCTCACGAGCGGGGGGTCCTCATACGAGCAGTACTTC. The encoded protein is CASQYLTSGGSSYEQYF.

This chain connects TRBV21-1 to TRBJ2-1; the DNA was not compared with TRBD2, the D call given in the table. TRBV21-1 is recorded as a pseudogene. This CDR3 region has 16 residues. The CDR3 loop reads CASSKLKYLAHNEQFF. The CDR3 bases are TGTGCCAGCAGCAAATTAAAATATCTAGCGCACAATGAGCAGTTCTTC.

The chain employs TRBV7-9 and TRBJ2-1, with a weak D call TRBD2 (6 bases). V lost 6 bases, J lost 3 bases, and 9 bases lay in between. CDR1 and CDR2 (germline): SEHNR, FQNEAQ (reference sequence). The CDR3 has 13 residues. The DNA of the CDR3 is TGTGCCAGCAGGCAGGGAGGCTACAATGAGCAGTTCTTC. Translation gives CASRQGGYNEQFF.

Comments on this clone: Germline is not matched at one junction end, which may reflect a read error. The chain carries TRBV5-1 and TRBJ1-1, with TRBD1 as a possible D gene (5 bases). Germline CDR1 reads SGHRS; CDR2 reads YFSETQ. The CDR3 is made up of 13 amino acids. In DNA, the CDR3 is TGCGCCAGCAGCTTCTCGGGGGAAGGTGAAGCCTTCTTT. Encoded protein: CASSFSGEGEAFF.

CDR3 nucleotides: TGTGCCAGCAGCCATCTAGCGGGTGGCAATGAGCAGTTCTTC. Its protein is CASSHLAGGNEQFF. The genes are TRBV3-1 (or the pseudogene TRBV3-2) and TRBJ2-1, with 8 bases that match TRBD2. This CDR3 spans 14 amino acids. The germline CDR1 and CDR2 sequences are LGHDT and YNNKEL (reference sequence). Trimming removed 3 bases from V and 6 bases from J; junction bases left unmatched: 4.

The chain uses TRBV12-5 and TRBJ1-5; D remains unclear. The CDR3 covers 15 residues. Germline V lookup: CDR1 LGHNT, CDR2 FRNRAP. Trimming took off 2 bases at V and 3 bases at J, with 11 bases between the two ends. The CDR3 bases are TGTGCTAGTGGTTTGAACCGCGGTAACAATCAGCCCCAGCATTTT. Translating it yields CASGLNRGNNQPQHF. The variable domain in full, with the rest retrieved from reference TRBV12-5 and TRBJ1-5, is DARVTQTPRHKVTEMGQEVTMRCQPILGHNTVFWYRQTMMQGLELLAYFRNRAPLDDSGMPKDRFSAEMPDATLATLKIQPSEPRDSAVYFCASGLNRGNNQPQHFGDGTRLSIL.

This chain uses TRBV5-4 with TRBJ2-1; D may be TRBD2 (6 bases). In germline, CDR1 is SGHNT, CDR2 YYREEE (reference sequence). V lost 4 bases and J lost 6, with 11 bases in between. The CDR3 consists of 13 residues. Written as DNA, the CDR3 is TGTGCCAGCAGCCTCTCGACTAGCAATGAGCAGTTCTTC. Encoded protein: CASSLSTSNEQFF.

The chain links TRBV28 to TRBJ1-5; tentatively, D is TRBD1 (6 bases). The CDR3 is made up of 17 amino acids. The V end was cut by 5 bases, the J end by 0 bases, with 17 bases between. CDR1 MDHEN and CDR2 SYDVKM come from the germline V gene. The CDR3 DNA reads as TGTGCCAGCAGTAGACCAGGGACACTGGATAGCAATCAGCCCCAGCATTTT. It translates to CASSRPGTLDSNQPQHF. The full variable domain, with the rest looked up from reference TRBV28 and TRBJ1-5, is DVKVTQSSRYLVKRTGEKVFLECVQDMDHENMFWYRQDPGLGLRLIYFSYDVKMKEKGDIPEGYSVSREKKERFSLILESASTNQTSMYLCASSRPGTLDSNQPQHFGDGTRLSIL.

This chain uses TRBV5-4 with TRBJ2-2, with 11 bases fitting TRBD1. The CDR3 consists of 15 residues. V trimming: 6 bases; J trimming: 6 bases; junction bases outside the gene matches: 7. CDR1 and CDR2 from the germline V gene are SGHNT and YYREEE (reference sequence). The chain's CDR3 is CASTGQGAGSGELFF. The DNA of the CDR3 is TGTGCCAGCACCGGACAGGGGGCTGGATCCGGGGAGCTGTTTTTT.

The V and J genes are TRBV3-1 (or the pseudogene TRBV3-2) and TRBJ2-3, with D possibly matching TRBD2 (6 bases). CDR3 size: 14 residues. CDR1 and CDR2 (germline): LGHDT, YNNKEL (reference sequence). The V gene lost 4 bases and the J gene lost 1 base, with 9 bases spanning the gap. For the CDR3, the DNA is TGTGCCAGCAGCCCTTCGGGGGGCACAGATACGCAGTATTTT. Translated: CASSPSGGTDTQYF.

The CDR3 region is CASSLRQGDGYTF. The CDR3 DNA reads TGTGCCAGCAGCCTTCGACAGGGGGATGGCTACACCTTC. The chain employs TRBV12-3 or TRBV12-4 and TRBJ1-2, with 9 bases identical to TRBD1. J gave up 6 bases and V 6 bases, and 5 bases lay outside the gene matches. CDR3 size: 13 residues.

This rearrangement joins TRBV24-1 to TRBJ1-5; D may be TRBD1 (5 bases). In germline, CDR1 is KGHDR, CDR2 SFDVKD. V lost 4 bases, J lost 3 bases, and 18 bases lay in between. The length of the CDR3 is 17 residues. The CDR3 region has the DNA TGTGCCACCAGTGACCATAACCGGGGGTTGGACAATCAGCCCCAGCATTTT. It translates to CATSDHNRGLDNQPQHF.

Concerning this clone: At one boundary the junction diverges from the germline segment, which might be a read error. This chain's CDR3 is CATSRDHLASGTSRVF. The CDR3 bases are TGTGCCACCAGCAGAGATCACCTGGCTAGCGGGACTTCCCGGGTCTTC. The chain has TRBV15 and TRBJ2-7, with TRBD2 identical over 9 bases. The germline V gene encodes CDR1 LNHNV and CDR2 YYDKDF (reference sequence). The CDR3 runs 16 residues.

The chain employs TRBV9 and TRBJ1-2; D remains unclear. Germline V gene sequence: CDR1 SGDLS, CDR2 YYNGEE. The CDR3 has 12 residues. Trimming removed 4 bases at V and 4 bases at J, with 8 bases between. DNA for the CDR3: TGTGCCAGCAGCACCCGAGGCTATGGCTACACCTTC. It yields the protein CASSTRGYGYTF.

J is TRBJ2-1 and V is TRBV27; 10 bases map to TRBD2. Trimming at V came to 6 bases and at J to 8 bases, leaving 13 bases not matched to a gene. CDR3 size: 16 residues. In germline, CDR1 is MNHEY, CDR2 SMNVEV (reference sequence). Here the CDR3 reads CASSSGTSARPHEQFF. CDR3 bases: TGTGCCAGCAGCAGCGGGACTAGCGCGAGGCCCCATGAGCAGTTCTTC.

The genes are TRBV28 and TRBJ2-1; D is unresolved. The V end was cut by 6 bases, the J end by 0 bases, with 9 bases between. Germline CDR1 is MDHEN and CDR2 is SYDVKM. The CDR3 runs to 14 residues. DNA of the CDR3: TGTGCCAGCAGGTCACACCTCTCCTACAATGAGCAGTTCTTC. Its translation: CASRSHLSYNEQFF.

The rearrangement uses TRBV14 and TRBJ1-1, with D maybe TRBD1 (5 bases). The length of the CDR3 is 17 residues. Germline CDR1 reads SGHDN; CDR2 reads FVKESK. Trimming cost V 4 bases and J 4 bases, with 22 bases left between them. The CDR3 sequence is CASSPKTGGGFATEAFF. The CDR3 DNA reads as TGTGCCAGCAGCCCCAAGACCGGGGGAGGGTTCGCCACTGAAGCTTTCTTT.

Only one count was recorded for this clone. The CDR3 bases are TGTGCCAGCAGTCAGACCCAGGGTGGCTATGGCTACACCTTC. Translating it yields CASSQTQGGYGYTF. The rearrangement joins TRBV6-5 to TRBJ1-2; maybe TRBD1 (5 bases). Germline V gives CDR1 MNHEY, CDR2 SVGAGI. V lost 5 bases and J lost 4, with 14 bases in between. CDR3 length equals 14 residues.

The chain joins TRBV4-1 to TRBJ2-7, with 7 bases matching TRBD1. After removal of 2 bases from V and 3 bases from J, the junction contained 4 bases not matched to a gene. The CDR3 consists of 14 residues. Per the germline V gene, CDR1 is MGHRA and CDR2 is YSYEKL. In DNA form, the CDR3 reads TGCGCCAGCAGCCAATCCCGGGACAGCTACGAGCAGTACTTC. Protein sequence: CASSQSRDSYEQYF.

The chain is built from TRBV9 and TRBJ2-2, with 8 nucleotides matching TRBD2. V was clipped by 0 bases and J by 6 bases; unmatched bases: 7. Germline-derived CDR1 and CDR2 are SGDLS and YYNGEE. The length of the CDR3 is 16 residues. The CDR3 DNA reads TGTGCCAGCAGCGTAGGGGGACTAGTTTTTGCCGGGGAGCTGTTTTTT. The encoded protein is CASSVGGLVFAGELFF.

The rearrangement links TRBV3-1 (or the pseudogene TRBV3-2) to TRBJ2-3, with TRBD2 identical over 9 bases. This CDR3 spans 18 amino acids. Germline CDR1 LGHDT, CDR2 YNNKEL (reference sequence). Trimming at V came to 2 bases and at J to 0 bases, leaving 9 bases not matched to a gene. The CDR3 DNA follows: TGTGCCAGCAGCCAACGCTCTAGCGGGGTAACTAGCACAGATACGCAGTATTTT. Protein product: CASSQRSSGVTSTDTQYF.

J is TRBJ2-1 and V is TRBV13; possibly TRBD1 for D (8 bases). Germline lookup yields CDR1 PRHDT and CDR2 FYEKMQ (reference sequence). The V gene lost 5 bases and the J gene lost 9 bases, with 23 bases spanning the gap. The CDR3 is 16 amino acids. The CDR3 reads CASSPSLDREGSEQFF. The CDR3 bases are TGTGCCAGCAGCCCAAGCTTGGACAGGGAGGGCAGTGAGCAGTTCTTC.